This T cell receptor beta chain was captured in a study of blood T cell repertoires in COVID-19. Study as a whole: From the United States, Italy and Spain came samples of acute and convalescent COVID-19. PBMCs, B-cell-depleted T cells, or T cells were the source of the cDNA or gDNA that made up the material.

Per the study methods: Reference gene primers were amplified, and this amplification served to estimate nucleated cell counts. Sequencing was performed with immunoSEQ multiplex PCR; in TCRdb, only in-frame clones are kept and a portion is missing. That table furnishes V, J and clone size, whereas the DNA furnished D and trimming. The sample shows roughly 230,000 clones, roughly 85% of them seen only once. A Seattle source enrolled patients during active infection and followed them longitudinally. V dropped 2 bases and J dropped 3; count of bases not matched to a gene: 4. Germline CDR1 reads SGHRS; CDR2 reads YFSETQ. CDR3 length: 15 amino acids.

The sequencing sample was made of peripheral blood. V and J are TRBV5-1 and TRBJ2-7, with TRBD1 matching 11 bases. This clonotype was sampled from a man over 45 with COVID-19, enrolled during active disease. DNA of the CDR3: TGCGCCAGCAGCTTTGTCGGGACAGGGGGCTACGAGCAGTACTTC. This sequence encodes CASSFVGTGGYEQYF. Variable domain in full (rest from reference TRBV5-1 and TRBJ2-7): KAGVTQTPRYLIKTRGQQVTLSCSPISGHRSVSWYQQTPGQGLQFLFEYFSETQRNKGNFPGRFSGRQFSNSRSEMNVSTLELGDSALYLCASSFVGTGGYEQYFGPGTRLTVT.